This TCR beta chain was identified in a study of cytomegalovirus exposure and HLA in healthy donors. Use of 60 Vbeta and 13 Jbeta primers characterized the PCR. This table comes from immunoSEQ multiplex PCR, and its TCRdb copy is limited to in-frame clones, with some not included. The sample has approximately 110,000 clones, 82% seen once; the top ten hold 2% to 3%. This CDR3 spans 13 amino acids. Germline CDR1 is MNHEY and CDR2 is SVGAGI. V was pared by 6 bases and J by 1 base, with 9 bases between. As for this clone: Its antigen is not known.

Study conclusions and caveats: The investigators catalogued some 150 TCR beta chains as cytomegalovirus-associated. Of the V segments, some could not be distinguished, including TRBV6-2 and TRBV6-3, and were excluded. A later analysis linked 15,000 to 20,000 TCR beta sequences to HLA alleles at 0.05 false discovery rate.

This TCR derives from a young woman in good health and CMV-seronegative. This rearrangement joins TRBV6-5 to TRBJ1-1, with D perhaps TRBD1 (5 bases). The sequenced sample consisted of PBMCs. The CDR3: CASRQEGNTEAFF. CDR3 sequence (DNA): TGTGCCAGCAGACAGGAGGGGAACACTGAAGCTTTCTTT.